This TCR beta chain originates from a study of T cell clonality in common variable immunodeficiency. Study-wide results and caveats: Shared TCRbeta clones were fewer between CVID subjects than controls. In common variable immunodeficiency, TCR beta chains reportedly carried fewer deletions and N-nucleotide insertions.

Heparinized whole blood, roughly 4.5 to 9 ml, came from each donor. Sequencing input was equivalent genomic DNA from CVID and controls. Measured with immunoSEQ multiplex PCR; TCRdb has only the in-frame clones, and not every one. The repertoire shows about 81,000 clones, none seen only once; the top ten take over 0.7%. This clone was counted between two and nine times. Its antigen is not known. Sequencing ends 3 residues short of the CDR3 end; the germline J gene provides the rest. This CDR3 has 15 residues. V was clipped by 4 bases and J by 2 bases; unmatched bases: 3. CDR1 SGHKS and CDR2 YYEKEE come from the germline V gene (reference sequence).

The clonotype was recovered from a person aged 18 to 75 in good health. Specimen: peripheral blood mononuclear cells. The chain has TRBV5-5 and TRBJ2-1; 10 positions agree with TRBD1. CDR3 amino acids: CASSPGQGPYNEQFF. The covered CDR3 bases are TGTGCCAGCAGCCCGGGACAGGGGCCCTACAATGAG.